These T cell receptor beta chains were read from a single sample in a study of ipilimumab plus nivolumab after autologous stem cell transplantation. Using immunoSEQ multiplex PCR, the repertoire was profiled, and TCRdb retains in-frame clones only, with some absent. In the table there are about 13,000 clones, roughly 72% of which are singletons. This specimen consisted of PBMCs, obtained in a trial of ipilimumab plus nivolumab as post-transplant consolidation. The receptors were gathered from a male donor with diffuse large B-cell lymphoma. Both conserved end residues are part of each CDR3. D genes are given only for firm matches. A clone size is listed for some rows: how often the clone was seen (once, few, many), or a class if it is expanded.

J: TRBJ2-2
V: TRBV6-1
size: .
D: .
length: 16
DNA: TGTGCCAGCAGTGAATTGGGTGGAGACACCACCGGGGAGCTGTTTTTT
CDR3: CASSELGGDTTGELFF

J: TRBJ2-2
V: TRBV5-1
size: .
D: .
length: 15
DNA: TGCGCCAGCGGAGGAGGGTCCATTAACACCGGGGAGCTGTTTTTT
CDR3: CASGGGSINTGELFF

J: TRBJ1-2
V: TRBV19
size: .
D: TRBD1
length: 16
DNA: TGTGCCAGTAGTATAAGTTTTGGGACAGAACCTTATGGCTACACCTTC
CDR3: CASSISFGTEPYGYTF

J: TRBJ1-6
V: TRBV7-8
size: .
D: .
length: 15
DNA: TGTGCCAGCAGCTCCACACGGACGGGGAACTCACCCCTCCACTTT
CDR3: CASSSTRTGNSPLHF

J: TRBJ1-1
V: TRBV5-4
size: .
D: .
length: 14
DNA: TGTGCCAGCAGCTTGGATGGGGGGGTCACTGAAGCTTTCTTT
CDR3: CASSLDGGVTEAFF

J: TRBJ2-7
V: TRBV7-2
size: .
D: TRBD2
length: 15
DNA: TGTGCCAGCGGAGGGGCGGGGGGACCGAACTACGAGCAGTACTTC
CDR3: CASGGAGGPNYEQYF

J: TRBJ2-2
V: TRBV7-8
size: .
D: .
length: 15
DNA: TGTGCCAGCAGCTTAGGAGGGTATGGCACCGGGGAGCTGTTTTTT
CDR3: CASSLGGYGTGELFF

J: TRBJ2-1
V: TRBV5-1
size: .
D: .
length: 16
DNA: TGCGCCAGCAGCGAGGGGACTCTACTTTACAACAATGAGCAGTTCTTC
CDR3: CASSEGTLLYNNEQFF

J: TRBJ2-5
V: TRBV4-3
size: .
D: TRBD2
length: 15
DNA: TGCGCCAGCAGCCTCGGACTAGCGGTCCAAGAGACCCAGTACTTC
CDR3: CASSLGLAVQETQYF

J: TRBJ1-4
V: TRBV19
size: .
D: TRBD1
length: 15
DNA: TGTGCCAGTAGTATGCAAGGGGGCTCCAGTGAAAAACTGTTTTTT
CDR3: CASSMQGGSSEKLFF

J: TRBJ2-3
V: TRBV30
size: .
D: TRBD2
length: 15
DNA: TGTGCCGTGACTAGCGGGGGTTCTGGCACAGATACGCAGTATTTT
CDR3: CAVTSGGSGTDTQYF

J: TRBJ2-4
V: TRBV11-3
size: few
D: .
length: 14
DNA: TGTGCCAGCAGCTCCTGGGACGATAAAAACATTCAGTACTTC
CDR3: CASSSWDDKNIQYF

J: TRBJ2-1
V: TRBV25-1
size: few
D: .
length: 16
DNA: TGTGCCAGCAGGCAGCACCAAAGGAGATCCTACAATGAGCAGTTCTTC
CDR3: CASRQHQRRSYNEQFF

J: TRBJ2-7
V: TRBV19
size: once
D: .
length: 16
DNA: TGTGCCAGTAGTACCTTTCAAACAGGGCACTCCTACGAGCAGTACTTC
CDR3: CASSTFQTGHSYEQYF

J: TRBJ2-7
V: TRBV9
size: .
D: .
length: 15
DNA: TGTGCCAGCAGCGCTACAGGGAGAGACCACTCCGAGCAGTACTTC
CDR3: CASSATGRDHSEQYF

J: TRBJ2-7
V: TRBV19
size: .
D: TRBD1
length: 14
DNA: TGTGCCAGTAGTATCCCGGGACAGGGCTACGAGCAGTACTTC
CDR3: CASSIPGQGYEQYF

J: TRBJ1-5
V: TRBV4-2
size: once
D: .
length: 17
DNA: TGTGCCAGCAGCCAAGATCTTTGGACAGCAAGCAATCAGCCCCAGCATTTT
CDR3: CASSQDLWTASNQPQHF

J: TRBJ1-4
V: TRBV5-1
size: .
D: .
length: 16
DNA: TGCGCCAGCAGCCCCGGAGTTGAAATCTTTAATGAAAAACTGTTTTTT
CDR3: CASSPGVEIFNEKLFF

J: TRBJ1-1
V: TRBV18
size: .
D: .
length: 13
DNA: TGTGCCAGCTCACCATTCGAGAACACTGAAGCTTTCTTT
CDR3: CASSPFENTEAFF

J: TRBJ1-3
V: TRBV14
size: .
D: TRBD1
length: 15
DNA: TGTGCCAGCAGCCGAGGGGGCTTTTCTGGAAACACCATATATTTT
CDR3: CASSRGGFSGNTIYF

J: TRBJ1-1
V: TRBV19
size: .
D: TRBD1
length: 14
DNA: TGTGCCAGTATCGCACAGGGGGCGAGTACTGAAGCTTTCTTT
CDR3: CASIAQGASTEAFF

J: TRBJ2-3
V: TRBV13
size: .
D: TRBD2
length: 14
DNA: TGTGCCAGCAGCCAGCGGGGGGGCCCAGATACGCAGTATTTT
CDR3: CASSQRGGPDTQYF

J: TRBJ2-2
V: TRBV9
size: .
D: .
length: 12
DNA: TGTGCCAGCAGCCCCGAGGGGGGGGAGCTGTTTTTT
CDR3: CASSPEGGELFF

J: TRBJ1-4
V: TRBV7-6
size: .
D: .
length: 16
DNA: TGTGCCAGCAGCCTGGGGACACGGGCAACTAATGAAAAACTGTTTTTT
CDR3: CASSLGTRATNEKLFF

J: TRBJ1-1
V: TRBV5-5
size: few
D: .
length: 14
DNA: TGTGCCAGCAGCTTGGATCCCGGAGGCACTGAAGCTTTCTTT
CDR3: CASSLDPGGTEAFF

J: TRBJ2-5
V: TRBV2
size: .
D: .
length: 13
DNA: TGTGCCAGCAGTGAAGATTTGTCGCAGCCCCAGTACTTC
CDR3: CASSEDLSQPQYF

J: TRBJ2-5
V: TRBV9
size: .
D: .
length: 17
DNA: TGTGCCAGCAGCGTAGGAATTGGCGGGACGGGCTGGGAGACCCAGTACTTC
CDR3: CASSVGIGGTGWETQYF

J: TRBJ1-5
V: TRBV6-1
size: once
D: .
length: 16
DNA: TGTGCCAGCAGTGGTCTATCTGGGATCGGCAATCAGCCCCAGCATTTT
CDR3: CASSGLSGIGNQPQHF

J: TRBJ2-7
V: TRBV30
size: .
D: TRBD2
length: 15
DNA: TGTGCCTGGAGTGACTCACAGGGACTAGCGTACGAGCAGTACTTC
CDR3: CAWSDSQGLAYEQYF

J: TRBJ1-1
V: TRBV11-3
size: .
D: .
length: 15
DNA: TGTGCCAGCAGCAAGACCGGGACGGCGAACACTGAAGCTTTCTTT
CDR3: CASSKTGTANTEAFF

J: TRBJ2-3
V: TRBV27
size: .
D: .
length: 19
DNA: TGTGCCAGCAGTTCATCCGGGACCGCGATGATAGTGGGCACAGATACGCAGTATTTT
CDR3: CASSSSGTAMIVGTDTQYF

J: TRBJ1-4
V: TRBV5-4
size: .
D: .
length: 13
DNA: TGTGCCAGCAGCGGGACTCAGGATGAAAAACTGTTTTTT
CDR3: CASSGTQDEKLFF

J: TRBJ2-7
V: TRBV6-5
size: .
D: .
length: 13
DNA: TGTGCCAGCAGCCTGGACGGAAACTACGAGCAGTACTTC
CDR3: CASSLDGNYEQYF

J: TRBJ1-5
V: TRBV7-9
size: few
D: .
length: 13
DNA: TGTGCCAGCAGCATTGGGGTGGCCCAGCCCCAGCATTTT
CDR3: CASSIGVAQPQHF

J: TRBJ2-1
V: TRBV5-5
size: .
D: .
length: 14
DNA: TGTGCCAGCAGCTTGGAGTGGGGTATCAGGGAGCAGTTCTTC
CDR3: CASSLEWGIREQFF

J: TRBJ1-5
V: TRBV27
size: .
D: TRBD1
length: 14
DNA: TGTGCCAGCAGTGGGACAGGGTATTCTCAGCCCCAGCATTTT
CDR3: CASSGTGYSQPQHF

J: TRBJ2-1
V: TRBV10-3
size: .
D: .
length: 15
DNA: TGTGCCATCGGCCGGGAGCAAGGGGGTTACAATGAGCAGTTCTTC
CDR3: CAIGREQGGYNEQFF

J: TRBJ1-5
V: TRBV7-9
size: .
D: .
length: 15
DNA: TGTGCCAGCAGCCTAGGTGGGGCAAGCAATCAGCCCCAGCATTTT
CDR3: CASSLGGASNQPQHF

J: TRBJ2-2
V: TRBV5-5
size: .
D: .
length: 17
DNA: TGTGCCAGCAGCTTGGTTCAGGGGAAAGCGAACACCGGGGAGCTGTTTTTT
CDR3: CASSLVQGKANTGELFF

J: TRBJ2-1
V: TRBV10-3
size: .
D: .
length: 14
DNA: TGTGCCATCAGTGATGGGAGCTCCTACAATGAGCAGTTCTTC
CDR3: CAISDGSSYNEQFF

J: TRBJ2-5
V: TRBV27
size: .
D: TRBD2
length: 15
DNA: TGTGCCAGCAGTGCGGGGACTAGCGACACAGAGACCCAGTACTTC
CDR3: CASSAGTSDTETQYF

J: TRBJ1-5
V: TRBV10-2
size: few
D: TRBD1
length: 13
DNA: TGCGCCAGCAATGGACAGGTGAATCAGCCCCAGCATTTT
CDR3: CASNGQVNQPQHF

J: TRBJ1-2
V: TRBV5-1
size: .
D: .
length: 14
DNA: TGCGCCAGCAGCTTGGAGCGTTCTAACTATGGCTACACCTTC
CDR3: CASSLERSNYGYTF

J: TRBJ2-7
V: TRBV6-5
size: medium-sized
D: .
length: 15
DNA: TGTGCCAGCAGTTACAGTGGCGGCCGCACCTACGAGCAGTACTTC
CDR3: CASSYSGGRTYEQYF

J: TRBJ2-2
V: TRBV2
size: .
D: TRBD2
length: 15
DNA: TGTGCCAGCAGTGAACGGGGGGGGCCCACCGGGGAGCTGTTTTTT
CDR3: CASSERGGPTGELFF